This passage covers 32 T cell receptor beta chains from one sample sequenced in a study of cytomegalovirus exposure and HLA in healthy donors. In the PCR, 60 Vbeta and 13 Jbeta primers were used. Produced via immunoSEQ multiplex PCR; TCRdb's table is partial and in-frame only. The sample lists approximately 91,000 clones; 60% to 65% were seen once. Sequencing was performed on PBMCs. These receptors were taken from a human donor in good health.

This rearrangement joins TRBV5-1 to TRBJ1-1; 8 bases match TRBD1. CDR1 and CDR2 (germline): SGHRS, YFSETQ. V dropped 0 bases and J dropped 4; count of bases not matched to a gene: 11. The CDR3 consists of 17 residues. The CDR3 here is CASSLVAGGSLATEAFF. CDR3 sequence (DNA): TGCGCCAGCAGCTTGGTGGCAGGGGGCTCTCTCGCCACTGAAGCTTTCTTT.

V and J are TRBV4-3 and TRBJ1-4, with 8 bases fitting TRBD1. CDR3 length equals 14 residues. In germline, CDR1 is LGHNA, CDR2 YSLEER. V was clipped by 1 base and J by 8 bases; unmatched bases: 3. CDR3 coding DNA: TGCGCCAGCAGCCAAGGGACAGGGCGGGAAAAACTGTTTTTT. Encoded protein: CASSQGTGREKLFF.

This clone was found once. The chain couples TRBV9 to TRBJ2-1, with TRBD1 matching over 7 bases. J was trimmed by 0 bases and V by 2 bases; bases with no gene match: 2. Germline V CDR1 and CDR2: SGDLS, YYNGEE. CDR3 length: 15 amino acids. The DNA of the CDR3 is TGTGCCAGCAGCGTGGGACAGAGCTCCTACAATGAGCAGTTCTTC. Encoded protein: CASSVGQSSYNEQFF. The whole variable domain, remainder taken from reference TRBV9 and TRBJ2-1, is DSGVTQTPKHLITATGQRVTLRCSPRSGDLSVYWYQQSLDQGLQFLIQYYNGEERAKGNILERFSAQQFPDLHSELNLSSLELGDSALYFCASSVGQSSYNEQFFGPGTRLTVL.

This clone was observed a few times. The gene calls are TRBV20-1 and TRBJ1-4; D is undetermined. Deletions cut 6 bases from V and 9 bases from J, with 11 bases between. CDR1 and CDR2 (germline): DFQATT, SNEGSKA (reference sequence). The CDR3 covers 11 residues. The CDR3 nucleotides read TGCAGTGCCAATAAACAGCAAAAACTGTTTTTT. This gives the protein CSANKQQKLFF.

The chain employs TRBV5-1 and TRBJ2-5, with 8 bases fitting TRBD2. Unmatched junction bases numbered 10, after V lost 4 bases and J lost 5 bases. This CDR3 spans 15 amino acids. Germline V gene data show CDR1 as SGHRS and CDR2 as YFSETQ. Written as DNA, the CDR3 is TGCGCCAGCAGCCCAGGGACTAGTGAGGGGGAGACCCAGTACTTC. This encodes CASSPGTSEGETQYF. The full variable domain, rest sourced from reference TRBV5-1 and TRBJ2-5, is KAGVTQTPRYLIKTRGQQVTLSCSPISGHRSVSWYQQTPGQGLQFLFEYFSETQRNKGNFPGRFSGRQFSNSRSEMNVSTLELGDSALYLCASSPGTSEGETQYFGPGTRLLVL.

The chain is built from TRBV5-1 and TRBJ2-5; the D gene is possibly TRBD2 (6 bases). The CDR3 consists of 13 residues. The V and J ends lost 0 bases and 4 bases respectively, with 7 bases between them. Germline-derived CDR1 and CDR2 are SGHRS and YFSETQ. The CDR3 DNA reads TGCGCCAGCAGCTTGGGGCGGGGAGAGACCCAGTACTTC. This codes for CASSLGRGETQYF.

The chain employs TRBV12-1 and TRBJ2-1; the tabulated D call, TRBD1, remains unverified against the DNA. TRBV12-1 is deemed a pseudogene. The CDR3 has 13 residues. The CDR3 DNA follows: TGTGCCAGCAGCTTTTGGGCATACAATGAGCAGTTCTTC. It yields the protein CASSFWAYNEQFF.

This chain uses TRBV2 with TRBJ1-2; D is uncertain. The V end lost 4 bases, the J end lost 0 bases, and 12 bases lay between the germline ends. This CDR3 has 15 amino acids. The germline V gene encodes CDR1 SNHLY and CDR2 FYNNEI. CDR3 protein: CASSGEQITNYGYTF. CDR3 sequence (DNA): TGTGCCAGCAGTGGAGAACAGATAACTAACTATGGCTACACCTTC.

This clone has more than one count but fewer than ten. CDR3 protein: CASSLGQEDGYTF. CDR3 coding DNA: TGTGCCAGCAGTCTGGGACAGGAAGATGGCTACACCTTC. The chain links TRBV5-6 to TRBJ1-2; TRBD1 matches 8 bases. Germline CDR1 reads SGHDT; CDR2 reads YYEEEE. J lost 6 bases, V lost 5 bases, and 6 bases had no gene match. This CDR3 is built from 13 residues.

This rearrangement joins TRBV4-3 to TRBJ2-2; possibly TRBD2 for D (5 bases). The CDR3 runs 14 residues. Trimming removed 0 bases from V and 6 bases from J, with 8 bases in between. CDR1 LGHNA and CDR2 YSLEER come from the germline V gene. DNA for the CDR3: TGCGCCAGCAGCCAAGACGGGGTGCCCGGGGAGCTGTTTTTT. The encoded protein is CASSQDGVPGELFF.

This clone was counted a single time. The V gene is TRBV15, the J gene TRBJ2-5; possibly TRBD2 for D (6 bases). The CDR3 extends over 15 amino acids. CDR1 is LNHNV and CDR2 is YYDKDF in the germline V gene (reference sequence). V gave up 0 bases and J gave up 4 bases, with 12 bases separating them. CDR3 loop: CATSRDLGGIETQYF. CDR3 nucleotide sequence: TGTGCCACCAGCAGAGATTTGGGGGGAATAGAGACCCAGTACTTC.

This clone has just a few counts. This chain links TRBV30 with TRBJ1-2; D possibly corresponds to TRBD1 (6 bases). Trimming stripped 4 bases from V and 8 bases from J, with 14 bases between. Germline CDR1 is GTSNPN and CDR2 is SVGIG (reference sequence). The CDR3 extends over 12 amino acids. In nucleotides, the CDR3 is TGTGCCTGGACAGGGGATCCGGAAGGCTACACCTTC. It yields the protein CAWTGDPEGYTF.

This chain uses TRBV7-2 with TRBJ2-7; 12 nucleotides agree with TRBD2. The CDR3 length is 16 residues. V lost 1 base and J lost 6; bases outside the gene matches: 7. The germline gives CDR1 SGHTA, CDR2 FQGNSA. CDR3 bases: TGTGCCAGCAGCTTAGGAACTAGCGGGGGGACTGGCGAGCAGTACTTC. It specifies CASSLGTSGGTGEQYF.

This rearrangement joins TRBV6-1 to TRBJ2-2, with TRBD1 matching over 9 bases. Germline-derived CDR1 and CDR2 are MNHNS and SASEGT. This CDR3 has 15 residues. Germline trimming cut 3 bases from V and 6 bases from J; bases unmatched to any gene: 5. DNA for the CDR3: TGTGCCAGCAGTGATCTGACAGGGGGTTCCGGGGAGCTGTTTTTT. Encoded protein: CASSDLTGGSGELFF.

The rearrangement uses TRBV5-6 and TRBJ1-2, with unresolved D. The germline V and J ends were trimmed by 4 bases and 0 bases, with 10 bases remaining between them. Germline-derived CDR1 and CDR2 are SGHDT and YYEEEE. The CDR3 length is 14 residues. CDR3 DNA sequence: TGTGCCAGCAGCAACCTAGAGCCTAACTATGGCTACACCTTC. It yields the protein CASSNLEPNYGYTF.

The rearrangement uses TRBV7-8 and TRBJ1-3; TRBD1 matches 10 bases. CDR1 is SGHVS, CDR2 FQNEAQ, per germline. CDR3 size: 14 residues. The trim removed 4 bases at V and 3 bases at J, leaving 0 bases unmatched. In nucleotides, the CDR3 is TGTGCCAGCAGCTGGGACAGGGGTGGAAACACCATATATTTT. Amino acid sequence: CASSWDRGGNTIYF.

In its sample, this clone was seen a few times. The rearrangement uses TRBV4-2 and TRBJ1-4; 10 bases line up with TRBD1. Germline-derived CDR1 and CDR2 are LGHNA and YNFKEQ. The CDR3 has 16 amino acids. V was pared by 3 bases and J by 5 bases, with 6 bases of the junction left unmatched. The CDR3 sequence: CASSHGPGQGNEKLFF. The DNA for the CDR3 is TGTGCCAGCAGCCACGGCCCGGGACAGGGGAATGAAAAACTGTTTTTT.

The V call is TRBV20-1, the J call TRBJ1-1; no firm D call. The CDR3 extends over 11 amino acids. V was clipped by 3 bases and J by 8 bases, with 10 bases between them. Per germline, CDR1 DFQATT and CDR2 SNEGSKA (reference sequence). As DNA, the CDR3 is TGCAGTGCTAGCCCGGGAATAGAAGCTTTCTTT. Its protein product is CSASPGIEAFF.

The chain is built from TRBV12-5 and TRBJ1-4, with D unclear. The V end was cut by 9 bases, the J end by 0 bases, with 11 bases between. There are 14 residues in the CDR3. Germline assignment: CDR1 LGHNT and CDR2 FRNRAP. Written as DNA, the CDR3 is TGTGCTAGGAGGAACATCCCAACTAATGAAAAACTGTTTTTT. It encodes CARRNIPTNEKLFF.

The V and J genes are TRBV4-2 and TRBJ1-2; TRBD1 matches at 7 bases. This CDR3 comprises 15 residues. Germline-derived CDR1 and CDR2 are LGHNA and YNFKEQ. J lost 8 bases, V lost 0 bases, and 9 bases had no gene match. The DNA for the CDR3 is TGTGCCAGCAGCCAAGACTCGGGGGACAGAATAGGCTACACCTTC. This codes for CASSQDSGDRIGYTF.

V gene TRBV9 combines with J gene TRBJ2-1; TRBD2 might be the D (6 bases). The V gene's germline CDR1 is SGDLS and CDR2 YYNGEE. CDR3 length: 16 residues. V was cut by 5 bases and J by 0 bases, with 15 bases left in between. CDR3 DNA: TGTGCCAGCAGTCGTAGGTCCGGGAGCTCCTACAATGAGCAGTTCTTC. Protein: CASSRRSGSSYNEQFF.

The chain has TRBV5-5 and TRBJ1-2; 7 nucleotides line up with TRBD1. This CDR3 comprises 15 residues. Germline V CDR1 and CDR2: SGHKS, YYEKEE (reference sequence). V lost 5 bases, J lost 3 bases, and 10 bases stayed unmatched. This CDR3 is CASSRAGGGDYGYTF. For the CDR3, the DNA is TGTGCCAGCAGTCGAGCAGGGGGAGGAGACTATGGCTACACCTTC.

This clone was observed once. This chain uses TRBV9 with TRBJ2-5; a possible D gene is TRBD1 (5 bases). Trimming took 0 bases from V and 2 from J, leaving 11 bases between them. Germline assignment: CDR1 SGDLS and CDR2 YYNGEE. The CDR3 spans 15 residues. CDR3 in amino acids: CASSVGAGLQETQYF. Here the CDR3 DNA reads TGTGCCAGCAGCGTAGGGGCAGGGTTACAAGAGACCCAGTACTTC.

The rearrangement links TRBV4-3 to TRBJ2-5, with 11 bases matching TRBD2. Per the germline V gene, CDR1 is LGHNA and CDR2 is YSLEER. The CDR3 has 16 residues. The V and J ends lost 3 bases and 4 bases, in that order; junction bases with no gene match: 7. The CDR3 spells CASSQQRLAGLETQYF. The CDR3 coding sequence is TGCGCCAGCAGCCAGCAACGACTAGCGGGGTTAGAGACCCAGTACTTC.

The chain recombines TRBV10-3 with TRBJ1-5; the D gene is possibly TRBD1 (6 bases). CDR1 ENHRY and CDR2 SYGVKD come from the germline V gene. The CDR3 is 14 amino acids. The V gene lost 4 bases and the J gene lost 5 bases, with 12 bases spanning the gap. CDR3 coding DNA: TGTGCCATCAGTGGAGGTGAGGGGGATCAGCCCCAGCATTTT. This translates into CAISGGEGDQPQHF.

The chain combines TRBV5-5 with TRBJ1-4; 10 positions agree with TRBD1. Germline assignment: CDR1 SGHKS and CDR2 YYEKEE (reference sequence). The junction had 11 bases not matched to a gene; V was cut back by 3 bases and J by 3 bases. The CDR3 contains 18 residues. This chain's CDR3 is CASSYSGTGVRANEKLFF. The CDR3 DNA sequence: TGTGCCAGCAGCTACTCCGGGACAGGGGTTAGGGCTAATGAAAAACTGTTTTTT.

The gene calls are TRBV5-6 and TRBJ1-2; D is possibly TRBD1 (6 bases). V shed 3 bases and J shed 9 bases, with 24 bases lying between them. Looked up from germline, CDR1 is SGHDT and CDR2 is YYEEEE. This CDR3 has 16 amino acids. CDR3 bases: TGTGCCAGCAGCTCCTATAGCAGGGGATTAACTATGAGCTACACCTTC. Protein: CASSSYSRGLTMSYTF.

This chain uses TRBV7-2 with TRBJ1-2; 9 bases are a match to TRBD1. Looked up from germline, CDR1 is SGHTA and CDR2 is FQGNSA. V lost 1 base and J lost 12; bases outside the gene matches: 6. The CDR3 sequence is 13 residues long. DNA of the CDR3: TGTGCCAGCAGCTTAGACTGGGACAGGGCTCACACCTTC. Its translation is CASSLDWDRAHTF.

This clone was seen more than once but under ten times. This sequence joins TRBV7-3 and TRBJ2-1; unclear D gene. The V and J ends lost 0 bases and 9 bases respectively, with 9 bases between them. Germline values: CDR1 SGHTA, CDR2 FQGTGA. The CDR3 covers 13 residues. DNA of the CDR3: TGTGCCAGCAGCTTAACCTTACGAGGTGAGCAGTTCTTC. Translation gives CASSLTLRGEQFF.

The chain employs TRBV14 and TRBJ2-1; 7 nucleotides agree with TRBD1. The germline V gene encodes CDR1 SGHDN and CDR2 FVKESK. Trimming removed 0 bases from V and 7 bases from J; junction bases left unmatched: 9. This CDR3 region has 16 residues. The CDR3 DNA sequence: TGTGCCAGCAGCCAAGAGAGGGGGCTGGATGGAAATGAGCAGTTCTTC. Residues: CASSQERGLDGNEQFF. Full variable domain (outside the CDR3, taken from reference TRBV14 and TRBJ2-1): EAGVTQFPSHSVIEKGQTVTLRCDPISGHDNLYWYRRVMGKEIKFLLHFVKESKQDESGMPNNRFLAERTGGTYSTLKVQPAELEDSGVYFCASSQERGLDGNEQFFGPGTRLTVL.

The rearrangement links TRBV9 to TRBJ2-3, with D maybe TRBD2 (5 bases). Between the trimmed V and J ends, which lost 0 bases and 3 bases, there was a span of 8 bases. Germline-derived CDR1 and CDR2 are SGDLS and YYNGEE. The CDR3 totals 14 residues. CDR3 loop: CASSVVSGTDTQYF. In nucleotides, the CDR3 is TGTGCCAGCAGCGTAGTATCGGGGACAGATACGCAGTATTTT.

Of note for this clone: Other DNA sequences in the sample encode the same CDR3. The chain links TRBV11-2 to TRBJ1-2; maybe TRBD1 (5 bases). This CDR3 is built from 14 residues. Germline assignment: CDR1 SGHAT and CDR2 FQNNGV. V was cut by 4 bases and J by 4 bases, with 13 bases left in between. The DNA for the CDR3 is TGTGCCAGCAGCTCGGGGGGTGCCAGCTATGGCTACACCTTC. This translates into CASSSGGASYGYTF.